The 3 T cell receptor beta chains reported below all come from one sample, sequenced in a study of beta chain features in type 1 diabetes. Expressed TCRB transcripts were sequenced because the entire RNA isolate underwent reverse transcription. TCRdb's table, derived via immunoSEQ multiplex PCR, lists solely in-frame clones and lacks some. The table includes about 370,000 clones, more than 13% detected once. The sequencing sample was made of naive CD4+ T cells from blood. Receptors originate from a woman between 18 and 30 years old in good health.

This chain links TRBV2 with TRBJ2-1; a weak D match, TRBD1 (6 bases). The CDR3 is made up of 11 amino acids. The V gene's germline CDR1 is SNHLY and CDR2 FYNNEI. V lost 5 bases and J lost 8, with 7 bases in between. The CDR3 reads CASSNRDEQFF. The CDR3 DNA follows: TGTGCCAGCAGTAACAGGGATGAGCAGTTCTTC.

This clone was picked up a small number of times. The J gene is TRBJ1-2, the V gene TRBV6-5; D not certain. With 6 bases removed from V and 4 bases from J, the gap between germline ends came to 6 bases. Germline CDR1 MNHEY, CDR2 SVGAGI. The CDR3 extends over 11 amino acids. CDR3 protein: CASSGSYGYTF. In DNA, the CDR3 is TGTGCCAGCAGCGGGAGCTATGGCTACACCTTC.

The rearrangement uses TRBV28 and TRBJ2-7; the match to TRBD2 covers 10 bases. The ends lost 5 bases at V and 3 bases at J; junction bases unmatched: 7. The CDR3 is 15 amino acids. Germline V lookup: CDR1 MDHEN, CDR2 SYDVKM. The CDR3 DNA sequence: TGTGCCAGCAGTCCCCGACTAGCGGGCTTCTACGAGCAGTACTTC. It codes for CASSPRLAGFYEQYF. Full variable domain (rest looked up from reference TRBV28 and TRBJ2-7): DVKVTQSSRYLVKRTGEKVFLECVQDMDHENMFWYRQDPGLGLRLIYFSYDVKMKEKGDIPEGYSVSREKKERFSLILESASTNQTSMYLCASSPRLAGFYEQYFGPGTRLTVT.